The 29 T cell receptor beta chains given below trace back to one sample, sequenced in a study of response to subunit inactivated influenza vaccine. TCRdb analysed the RT-PCR reads with MiXCR anew, one entry per CDR3 protein. Among roughly 670,000 distinct CDR3 sequences listed, approximately 14% were seen once. Source: PBMCs from blood, taken 14 to 15 days before vaccination. The receptors derive from a man aged 45 to 65 who received an inactivated influenza vaccine.

The chain recombines TRBV6-5 with TRBJ2-5, with unresolved D. Germline lookup yields CDR1 MNHEY and CDR2 SVGAGI. V was cut by 0 bases and J by 4 bases, with 9 bases left in between. The CDR3 contains 14 residues. For the CDR3, the DNA is TGTGCCAGCAGTTACTCCGGGTTGGGAGAGACCCAGTACTTC. Translated: CASSYSGLGETQYF.

This chain links TRBV12-3 or TRBV12-4 with TRBJ1-5, with D tentatively TRBD1 (6 bases). Trimming pared 2 bases from V and 10 bases from J, leaving 18 bases between. CDR3 length: 15 amino acids. The CDR3 nucleotides are TGTGCCAGCAGTTTATCCGGGGGGCGCGATACCCCCCAGCATTTT. This codes for CASSLSGGRDTPQHF.

V usage is TRBV7-2 and J usage is TRBJ2-7; D possibly matches TRBD1 or TRBD2 (5 bases each). Per the germline V gene, CDR1 is SGHTA and CDR2 is FQGNSA. The CDR3 is 15 residues long. Trimming shortened V by 2 bases and J by 2 bases, and 13 bases separated the two germline ends. For the CDR3, the DNA is TGTGCCAGCAGCTTATTCGCACTGGGGGCCTACGAGCAGTACTTC. Translation: CASSLFALGAYEQYF.

A few counts support this clonotype. The chain links TRBV20-1 to TRBJ2-1; D possibly matches TRBD1 or TRBD2 (6 bases each). Germline loops: CDR1 DFQATT, CDR2 SNEGSKA (reference sequence). Trimming took off 2 bases at V and 11 bases at J, with 16 bases between the two ends. The CDR3 consists of 13 residues. The CDR3 protein is CSARWGAEGKQFF. For the CDR3, the DNA is TGCAGTGCTAGATGGGGGGCGGAAGGAAAGCAGTTCTTC.

This clonotype has a handful of counts. The rearrangement joins TRBV7-9 to TRBJ1-4; D uncertain. Germline V gene data show CDR1 as SEHNR and CDR2 as FQNEAQ (reference sequence). With 5 bases removed from V and 8 bases from J, the gap between germline ends came to 18 bases. The CDR3 is 15 residues long. The CDR3 bases are TGTGCCAGCAGCCCCCGACCGGGAGAGGGAGAAAAACTGTTTTTT. It codes for CASSPRPGEGEKLFF.

The sample holds a few counts of this clonotype. V gene TRBV2 combines with J gene TRBJ1-2, with D maybe TRBD1 (5 bases). Germline V gene lookup returns CDR1 SNHLY and CDR2 FYNNEI. The CDR3 has 16 amino acids. Trimming stripped 0 bases from V and 2 bases from J, with 13 bases between. DNA for the CDR3: TGTGCCAGCAGTGAAGCGGGAGCGGGGGACAACTATGGCTACACCTTC. Encoded protein: CASSEAGAGDNYGYTF.

This clonotype was seen many times. The CDR3 here is CASSYPDSNEKLFF. In DNA form, the CDR3 reads TGTGCCAGCAGTTACCCGGACAGCAATGAAAAACTGTTTTTT. This chain joins TRBV6-5 and TRBJ1-4, with a weak D call TRBD1 (6 bases). Per the germline V gene, CDR1 is MNHEY and CDR2 is SVGAGI. This CDR3 comprises 14 residues. V shed 2 bases and J shed 5 bases, with 9 bases lying between them.

This clonotype has only a few counts. This chain connects TRBV12-3 or TRBV12-4 to TRBJ1-5; D is unresolved. This CDR3 has 13 amino acids. V lost 6 bases and J 7 bases, leaving 13 bases between the germline ends. This CDR3 reads CASSSRAGQPQHF. The CDR3 bases are TGTGCCAGCAGCTCCCGGGCAGGCCAGCCCCAGCATTTT.

The chain employs TRBV12-3 or TRBV12-4 and TRBJ1-6; no clear D. Trimming removed 1 base at V and 8 bases at J, with 15 bases between. This CDR3 comprises 16 residues. CDR3: CASSLGQLSKDSPLHF. CDR3 in DNA: TGTGCCAGCAGTTTAGGGCAGCTTTCAAAGGATTCACCCCTCCACTTT.

The J gene is TRBJ2-5, the V gene TRBV9; 7 bases match TRBD1. The ends lost 0 bases at V and 2 bases at J; junction bases unmatched: 7. This CDR3 has 16 amino acids. Germline CDR1 SGDLS, CDR2 YYNGEE. The CDR3 DNA follows: TGTGCCAGCAGCGTAGCTGGCAGGGGGATACAAGAGACCCAGTACTTC. Amino acid sequence: CASSVAGRGIQETQYF.

Regarding this clonotype: One end of the junction fails to match germline, which may point to a read error. The chain carries TRBV6-2 or TRBV6-3 and TRBJ2-7, with 10 bases lining up with TRBD2. The CDR3 runs to 16 residues. Germline V gives CDR1 MNHEY, CDR2 SVGEGT. Here the CDR3 reads CASSYSSSGSYYEKYF. CDR3 sequence (DNA): TGTGCCAGCAGTTACTCATCTAGCGGGAGCTACTACGAGAAGTACTTC.

This chain joins TRBV7-9 and TRBJ2-3, with D uncertain. The V and J ends lost 5 bases and 8 bases respectively, with 14 bases between them. Germline V lookup: CDR1 SEHNR, CDR2 FQNEAQ (reference sequence). This CDR3 is built from 13 residues. DNA for the CDR3: TGTGCCAGCAGCCAACCTGTTTTAGGTACGCAGTATTTT. The encoded protein is CASSQPVLGTQYF.

The genes are TRBV28 and TRBJ2-1, with 7 bases fitting TRBD1. The ends lost 5 bases at V and 1 base at J; junction bases unmatched: 8. CDR1 is MDHEN, CDR2 SYDVKM, per germline. This CDR3 has 16 amino acids. The CDR3 DNA is TGTGCCAGCAGTCCTACTAGGGGGCCTTCCTACAATGAGCAGTTCTTC. As protein: CASSPTRGPSYNEQFF.

This clonotype was observed a handful of times. This chain links TRBV12-3 or TRBV12-4 with TRBJ1-1, with D possibly TRBD1 on 6 matching bases. Trimming cost V 1 base and J 3 bases, with 9 bases left between them. CDR3 length: 14 amino acids. CDR3 nucleotides: TGTGCCAGCAGTTTAGGAGGGGGTCACACTGAAGCTTTCTTT. Its translation: CASSLGGGHTEAFF.

Many counts were recorded for this clonotype. V usage is TRBV5-1 and J usage is TRBJ2-1; 9 bases are a match to TRBD1. V shed 1 base, J shed 6 bases, and the junction held 5 bases outside the gene matches. This CDR3 region has 15 residues. Germline V gene lookup returns CDR1 SGHRS and CDR2 YFSETQ. As DNA, the CDR3 is TGCGCCAGCAGCTTGTACAGGGGGCCGGGCAATGAGCAGTTCTTC. Encoded protein: CASSLYRGPGNEQFF.

The genes are TRBV12-3 or TRBV12-4 and TRBJ2-7; D might be TRBD1 (5 bases). The CDR3 consists of 15 residues. V was pared by 6 bases and J by 6 bases, with 21 bases between. CDR3 coding DNA: TGTGCCAGCAGCCCCTTGGTAAGGGGTAATAGCGAGCAGTACTTC. Translating gives CASSPLVRGNSEQYF.

V gene TRBV3-1 combines with J gene TRBJ1-3; maybe TRBD1 (5 bases). CDR3 length: 16 residues. Looked up from germline, CDR1 is LGHDT and CDR2 is YNNKEL (reference sequence). Trimming shortened V by 1 base and J by 0 bases, and 10 bases separated the two germline ends. CDR3 residues: CASSQAHGGSGNTIYF. The CDR3 DNA sequence: TGTGCCAGCAGCCAAGCCCACGGGGGCTCTGGAAACACCATATATTTT.

In this sample, this clonotype turned up a few times. The V gene is TRBV9, the J gene TRBJ1-4; D not certain. Germline V gene lookup returns CDR1 SGDLS and CDR2 YYNGEE. Trimming removed 3 bases at V and 10 bases at J, with 16 bases between. The CDR3 runs 14 residues. CDR3 in amino acids: CASSEGANDGKLFF. The CDR3, as DNA: TGTGCCAGCAGCGAGGGAGCTAATGATGGAAAACTGTTTTTT.

The V and J genes are TRBV21-1 and TRBJ2-5. TRBV21-1 is a documented pseudogene. The length of the CDR3 is 18 residues. This chain's CDR3 is CASSKASLAEFYQETQYF. CDR3 DNA: TGTGCCAGCAGCAAAGCCTCGTTGGCCGAGTTTTACCAAGAGACCCAGTACTTC.

This clonotype occurred many times. The chain has TRBV2 and TRBJ2-7; D unclear. The CDR3 length is 13 residues. Germline assignment: CDR1 SNHLY and CDR2 FYNNEI. Trimming cost V 3 bases and J 2 bases, with 8 bases left between them. This chain's CDR3 is CASSDGLTYEQYF. The CDR3 nucleotides are TGTGCCAGCAGTGATGGGTTAACCTACGAGCAGTACTTC.

The chain employs TRBV28 and TRBJ2-7; perhaps TRBD2 as D (7 bases). Trimming removed 6 bases from V and 5 bases from J, with 14 bases in between. This CDR3 has 13 residues. CDR1 and CDR2 (germline): MDHEN, SYDVKM. The CDR3 is CASRGRGRHEQYF. The CDR3 DNA follows: TGTGCCAGCAGAGGGCGGGGGCGTCACGAGCAGTACTTC.

The V and J genes are TRBV5-4 and TRBJ2-5, with D possibly TRBD2 on 6 matching bases. The V end lost 1 base, the J end lost 3 bases, and 10 bases lay between the germline ends. This CDR3 region has 14 residues. The V gene's germline CDR1 is SGHNT and CDR2 YYREEE (reference sequence). The CDR3 coding sequence is TGTGCCAGCAGCTTGAACGGGGGTAAAGAGACCCAGTACTTC. Translated, it gives CASSLNGGKETQYF.

The chain employs TRBV12-1 and TRBJ2-4; no check of the table's D call, TRBD2, against the DNA was made. TRBV12-1 is marked as a pseudogene. The CDR3 length is 17 residues. The CDR3 is CAKGLAGVPNVKNIQYF. CDR3 sequence (DNA): TGTGCCAAAGGACTAGCGGGAGTCCCGAACGTCAAAAACATTCAGTACTTC.

This clonotype was counted only a few times. V and J are TRBV4-3 and TRBJ1-5, with TRBD1 matching over 7 bases. The ends lost 4 bases at V and 6 bases at J; junction bases unmatched: 9. The germline V gene has CDR1 LGHNA and CDR2 YSLEER. The CDR3 has 15 amino acids. CDR3 in amino acids: CASSPGRGLGQPQHF. CDR3 DNA: TGCGCCAGCAGCCCGGGGAGGGGGCTTGGTCAGCCCCAGCATTTT.

This clonotype was detected only a few times. The rearrangement joins TRBV5-6 to TRBJ2-1; 9 bases match TRBD2. V dropped 3 bases and J dropped 6; count of bases not matched to a gene: 4. The CDR3 totals 14 residues. Per the germline V gene, CDR1 is SGHDT and CDR2 is YYEEEE. DNA of the CDR3: TGTGCCAGCAGCTGGGGGACTAGCCTCAATGAGCAGTTCTTC. Encoded protein: CASSWGTSLNEQFF. The complete variable domain, with remaining parts taken from reference TRBV5-6 and TRBJ2-1, reads DAGVTQSPTHLIKTRGQQVTLRCSPKSGHDTVSWYQQALGQGPQFIFQYYEEEERQRGNFPDRFSGHQFPNYSSELNVNALLLGDSALYLCASSWGTSLNEQFFGPGTRLTVL.

V usage is TRBV20-1 and J usage is TRBJ1-6, with no clear D. V lost 6 bases to trimming and J lost 5 bases, with 14 bases between them. Looked up from germline, CDR1 is DFQATT and CDR2 is SNEGSKA (reference sequence). The CDR3 length is 14 residues. CDR3 DNA sequence: TGCAGTGCCAGGACCCGCGGGGATAATTCACCCCTCCACTTT. It codes for CSARTRGDNSPLHF.

The chain combines TRBV5-4 with TRBJ2-1, with D hard to call. V was trimmed by 0 bases and J by 6 bases, leaving 13 bases between them. The CDR3 is 15 residues long. Germline lookup yields CDR1 SGHNT and CDR2 YYREEE (reference sequence). The CDR3 DNA reads as TGTGCCAGCAGCTTGGGACGGGCTCGCACCAATGAGCAGTTCTTC. Translation gives CASSLGRARTNEQFF.

This clonotype was counted only a few times. The V gene is TRBV7-9, the J gene TRBJ1-5; TRBD1 matches at 7 bases. Germline-derived CDR1 and CDR2 are SEHNR and FQNEAQ (reference sequence). V was pared by 5 bases and J by 6 bases, with 7 bases of the junction left unmatched. This CDR3 has 14 amino acids. CDR3 protein: CASSPGGSVQPQHF. CDR3 nucleotide sequence: TGTGCCAGCAGCCCAGGGGGTTCAGTTCAGCCCCAGCATTTT.

This chain uses TRBV4-2 with TRBJ1-4; D gene ambiguous. This CDR3 has 14 amino acids. Trimming pared 6 bases from V and 0 bases from J, leaving 8 bases between. Germline V lookup: CDR1 LGHNA, CDR2 YNFKEQ. The CDR3 is CASRRHATNEKLFF. The DNA of the CDR3 is TGTGCCAGCAGGCGACATGCAACTAATGAAAAACTGTTTTTT.